The 29 T cell receptor beta chains reported below all come from one sample, sequenced in a study of CD8+CD57+ T cells in acquired aplastic anemia (dated by TCRdb to 2017 to 2018). Sequencing instrument: Illumina HiSeq 2000. Genomic DNA served as template for TCR beta VDJ combination and CDR3 sequence profiling. TCRdb trimmed the raw reads at Q25, called clones with MiXCR and kept productive beta chains. Rows merge per CDR3 protein into single entries with the most common DNA and genes. The sample data list more than 40,000 distinct CDR3 sequences, and roughly 69% of these were observed just once. Around 34% of the sample is held by the ten biggest clonotypes. Sequencing used sorted CD4+, CD8+, or CD8+CD57+ T cells (not recorded which) from PBMCs. The receptors here all came from a human donor in good health, serving as a control.

This chain connects TRBV2 to TRBJ1-1; D gene ambiguous. From germline, CDR1 is SNHLY and CDR2 FYNNEI. The ends were cut back, 7 bases at V and 0 bases at J, with 12 bases in the middle. CDR3 length equals 14 residues. CDR3 protein: CASNGGELNTEAFF. CDR3 coding DNA: TGTGCCAGCAACGGCGGCGAATTGAACACTGAAGCTTTCTTT.

This clonotype turned up a few times. V and J are TRBV19 and TRBJ1-2; tentatively, D is TRBD1 (6 bases). The V and J ends lost 11 bases and 2 bases respectively, with 15 bases between them. Germline V gives CDR1 LNHDA, CDR2 SQIVND (reference sequence). CDR3 length: 13 residues. The chain's CDR3 is CASGGQLNYGYTF. The CDR3 DNA follows: TGTGCCTCGGGGGGGCAGCTCAACTATGGCTACACCTTC.

This clonotype is a singleton in its sample. The V call is TRBV9, the J call TRBJ2-7; TRBD1 matches 9 bases. CDR3 length: 15 amino acids. The germline gives CDR1 SGDLS, CDR2 YYNGEE. Germline trimming cut 3 bases from V and 1 base from J; bases unmatched to any gene: 5. CDR3 nucleotides: TGTGCCAGCAGCGCTTCCGGGACAGGGTCCTACGAGCAGTACTTC. This encodes CASSASGTGSYEQYF.

The chain employs TRBV10-3 and TRBJ1-2; no definite D call. This CDR3 has 15 residues. The V and J ends lost 3 bases and 3 bases respectively, with 14 bases between them. Looked up from germline, CDR1 is ENHRY and CDR2 is SYGVKD. DNA of the CDR3: TGTGCCATCAGTGAAGAACAGCCCGTTTACTATGGCTACACCTTC. Residues: CAISEEQPVYYGYTF.

Note on this clonotype: Sequence at one end of the junction differs from germline and may be a read error. V usage is TRBV7-9 and J usage is TRBJ2-7; TRBD2 might be the D (5 bases). CDR3 length: 15 residues. Per germline, CDR1 SEHNR and CDR2 FQNEAQ (reference sequence). CDR3 sequence: CASSLASPDSYEQYF. The CDR3 coding sequence is TGTGCCAGCAGCCTAGCTAGTCCCGACTCCTACGAGCAGTACTTC.

The chain recombines TRBV10-3 with TRBJ2-1; 10 bases map to TRBD2. In germline, CDR1 is ENHRY, CDR2 SYGVKD. CDR3 length equals 15 residues. V trimming: 3 bases; J trimming: 5 bases; junction bases outside the gene matches: 4. CDR3 protein: CAISDSGGSNNEQFF. The CDR3 DNA is TGTGCCATCAGTGATAGCGGGGGGTCTAACAATGAGCAGTTCTTC.

The rearrangement links TRBV2 to TRBJ2-7; D is perhaps TRBD1 (5 bases). This CDR3 comprises 14 residues. The germline CDR1 and CDR2 sequences are SNHLY and FYNNEI. Trimming cost V 8 bases and J 2 bases, with 16 bases left between them. The CDR3: CASRIRVFTYEQYF. CDR3 sequence (DNA): TGTGCCAGCCGCATCAGGGTTTTCACCTACGAGCAGTACTTC.

The chain joins TRBV5-5 to TRBJ2-7; D remains ambiguous. V was trimmed by 5 bases and J by 3 bases, leaving 18 bases between them. Germline CDR1 SGHKS, CDR2 YYEKEE (reference sequence). CDR3 length equals 15 residues. CDR3: CASREGTQDYYEQYF. Written as DNA, the CDR3 is TGTGCCAGCAGAGAAGGCACCCAGGATTACTACGAGCAGTACTTC.

This sequence joins TRBV4-1 and TRBJ1-1; D is possibly TRBD1 (5 bases). V was shortened by 3 bases and J by 7 bases, with 12 bases between the two germline ends. The germline CDR1 and CDR2 sequences are MGHRA and YSYEKL. CDR3 length: 13 residues. The CDR3 DNA follows: TGCGCCAGCAGCCAGCGGGGCACATATGAAGCTTTCTTT. It encodes CASSQRGTYEAFF.

The table lists this clonotype with many counts. The chain couples TRBV6-4 to TRBJ2-1; TRBD2 agrees at 13 bases. The CDR3 covers 17 residues. Looked up from germline, CDR1 is MRHNA and CDR2 is SNTAGT. Unmatched junction bases numbered 12, after V lost 4 bases and J lost 9 bases. The CDR3 region is CASSAPAGTSGTVEQFF. Here the CDR3 DNA reads TGTGCCAGCAGTGCACCCGCGGGGACTAGCGGGACAGTTGAGCAGTTCTTC.

This chain uses TRBV7-9 with TRBJ1-2; D not certain. The CDR3 contains 15 residues. CDR1 SEHNR and CDR2 FQNEAQ come from the germline V gene (reference sequence). Trimming cost V 5 bases and J 0 bases, with 13 bases left between them. CDR3 nucleotide sequence: TGTGCCAGCAGCGGTAATAGGGATTCTAACTATGGCTACACCTTC. This gives the protein CASSGNRDSNYGYTF. The whole variable domain, remainder taken from reference TRBV7-9 and TRBJ1-2, is DTGVSQNPRHKITKRGQNVTFRCDPISEHNRLYWYRQTLGQGPEFLTYFQNEAQLEKSRLLSDRFSAERPKGSFSTLEIQRTEQGDSAMYLCASSGNRDSNYGYTFGSGTRLTVV.

In this sample, this clonotype turned up once. A junction end diverges from the germline sequence, so it may reflect a read error. The chain links TRBV7-9 to TRBJ1-6, with no clear D. The germline CDR1 and CDR2 sequences are SEHNR and FQNEAQ (reference sequence). The CDR3 consists of 12 residues. The CDR3 bases are TGTGCCAGCAACGTTAATAATCCACCCCTCCACTTT. Translating gives CASNVNNPPLHF.

The chain is built from TRBV7-6 and TRBJ2-3; D remains unclear. From germline, CDR1 is SGHVS and CDR2 FNYEAQ. Trimming stripped 8 bases from V and 2 bases from J, with 11 bases between. The CDR3 is 13 residues long. The CDR3 here is CASSSHPTDTQYF. The CDR3 DNA reads TGTGCCAGCTCCTCCCATCCCACAGATACGCAGTATTTT.

The chain couples TRBV29-1 to TRBJ2-3; tentatively, D is TRBD1 (7 bases). The V end was cut by 2 bases, the J end by 6 bases, with 12 bases between. The CDR3 consists of 13 residues. Germline-derived CDR1 and CDR2 are SQVTM and ANQGSEA. The CDR3 sequence: CSVEKGAGDTQYF. CDR3 bases: TGCAGCGTTGAAAAGGGGGCGGGGGATACGCAGTATTTT.

V is TRBV7-3 and J is TRBJ1-6; D is unclear. There are 15 residues in the CDR3. V gave up 4 bases and J gave up 7 bases, with 14 bases separating them. Germline V gives CDR1 SGHTA, CDR2 FQGTGA. The CDR3: CASSSMTLENSPLHF. The CDR3 region has the DNA TGTGCCAGCAGCTCAATGACGCTGGAGAATTCACCCCTCCACTTT.

This chain connects TRBV29-1 to TRBJ1-2; D is ambiguous. This CDR3 comprises 13 residues. The germline V and J ends were trimmed by 4 bases and 0 bases, with 9 bases remaining between them. Germline V gene data show CDR1 as SQVTM and CDR2 as ANQGSEA. The chain's CDR3 is CSVGHTSNYGYTF. CDR3 nucleotide sequence: TGCAGCGTTGGTCACACGTCTAACTATGGCTACACCTTC.

A note on this clonotype: One junction end does not reproduce the germline sequence, and a read error may be involved. J is TRBJ2-5 and V is TRBV15, with 7 positions matching TRBD1. The CDR3 contains 15 residues. CDR1 and CDR2 (germline): LNHNV, YYDKDF (reference sequence). This chain's CDR3 is CATSRVTGKLEAQYF. Written as DNA, the CDR3 is TGTGCCACCAGCAGAGTGACAGGGAAGTTAGAGGCCCAGTACTTC.

The chain couples TRBV20-1 to TRBJ1-2; D might be TRBD1 (5 bases). V dropped 6 bases and J dropped 4 bases, with 15 bases sitting between them. Germline CDR1 reads DFQATT; CDR2 reads SNEGSKA (reference sequence). This CDR3 is 13 amino acids long. CDR3: CSAVNVGTYGYTF. The DNA of the CDR3 is TGCAGTGCCGTGAATGTTGGGACCTATGGCTACACCTTC.

The count of this clonotype is one. The chain recombines TRBV10-3 with TRBJ1-2; D is possibly TRBD1 (5 bases). The CDR3 consists of 15 residues. V lost 0 bases and J 2 bases, leaving 10 bases between the germline ends. Germline CDR1 reads ENHRY; CDR2 reads SYGVKD. DNA of the CDR3: TGTGCCATCAGTGAGTCCCGACAGAACAACTATGGCTACACCTTC. Encoded protein: CAISESRQNNYGYTF.

The chain employs TRBV2 and TRBJ2-7; tentative D call: TRBD2 (5 bases). The CDR3 is made up of 13 amino acids. The V gene lost 7 bases and the J gene lost 1 base, with 11 bases spanning the gap. Germline CDR1 reads SNHLY; CDR2 reads FYNNEI. The CDR3 region is CASTLTGSYEQYF. DNA of the CDR3: TGTGCCAGCACCCTGACGGGGTCCTACGAGCAGTACTTC.

This clonotype was seen a handful of times. This chain connects TRBV10-3 to TRBJ2-1; D is unresolved. Germline-derived CDR1 and CDR2 are ENHRY and SYGVKD. CDR3 length equals 13 residues. With 2 bases removed from V and 8 bases from J, the gap between germline ends came to 10 bases. The CDR3 DNA reads TGTGCCATCAGTGAGCAAGGATGGCATGAGCAGTTCTTC. It codes for CAISEQGWHEQFF.

V usage is TRBV5-6 and J usage is TRBJ2-7; TRBD1 matches at 8 bases. The CDR3 spans 16 residues. Unmatched junction bases numbered 5, after V lost 0 bases and J lost 0 bases. The germline CDR1 and CDR2 sequences are SGHDT and YYEEEE. Here the CDR3 reads CASSLGGTGLSYEQYF. CDR3 DNA sequence: TGTGCCAGCAGCTTGGGGGGGACAGGCCTCTCCTACGAGCAGTACTTC.

This chain uses TRBV19 with TRBJ1-5; 7 bases align to TRBD1. With V trimmed by 4 bases and J by 7 bases, 10 bases remained unmatched. The length of the CDR3 is 15 residues. Looked up from germline, CDR1 is LNHDA and CDR2 is SQIVND (reference sequence). CDR3 nucleotide sequence: TGTGCCAGTAGTAGGACAGGTATCGACTCCCAGCCCCAGCATTTT. Translated: CASSRTGIDSQPQHF.

This sequence joins TRBV6-1 and TRBJ2-7; tentatively, D is TRBD1 (6 bases). V lost 7 bases and J 2 bases, leaving 15 bases between the germline ends. The CDR3 covers 14 residues. CDR1 is MNHNS, CDR2 SASEGT, per germline. CDR3: CASNLGAQAYEQYF. The CDR3 DNA follows: TGTGCCAGCAATCTGGGGGCGCAGGCCTACGAGCAGTACTTC.

This chain joins TRBV19 and TRBJ1-2, with TRBD1 matching over 8 bases. Germline V gene sequence: CDR1 LNHDA, CDR2 SQIVND (reference sequence). The V segment lost 1 base and the J segment 4 bases; nucleotides outside the gene matches: 5. This CDR3 has 15 residues. This CDR3 is CASSIVGGQAYGYTF. In nucleotides, the CDR3 is TGTGCCAGTAGTATAGTAGGGGGACAGGCCTATGGCTACACCTTC. The full variable domain, its missing parts supplied by reference TRBV19 and TRBJ1-2, is DGGITQSPKYLFRKEGQNVTLSCEQNLNHDAMYWYRQDPGQGLRLIYYSQIVNDFQKGDIAEGYSVSREKKESFPLTVTSAQKNPTAFYLCASSIVGGQAYGYTFGSGTRLTVV.

This chain uses TRBV15 with TRBJ1-5; a weak D match, TRBD1 (5 bases). In germline, CDR1 is LNHNV, CDR2 YYDKDF (reference sequence). Trimming shortened V by 0 bases and J by 4 bases, and 7 bases separated the two germline ends. The CDR3 extends over 14 amino acids. CDR3 sequence: CATSRDGGNQPQHF. In DNA form, the CDR3 reads TGTGCCACCAGCAGAGATGGGGGGAATCAGCCCCAGCATTTT.

The rearrangement uses TRBV19 and TRBJ1-4, with TRBD1 as a possible D gene (5 bases). The length of the CDR3 is 14 residues. Germline CDR1 reads LNHDA; CDR2 reads SQIVND (reference sequence). Trimming took off 4 bases at V and 3 bases at J, with 9 bases between the two ends. This CDR3 reads CASSRGFANEKLFF. For the CDR3, the DNA is TGTGCCAGTAGTAGGGGGTTCGCTAATGAAAAACTGTTTTTT.

This sequence joins TRBV7-9 and TRBJ2-7; 10 nucleotides agree with TRBD2. The CDR3 extends over 13 amino acids. The V gene end was trimmed by 5 bases and the J gene end by 6 bases; junction bases not matched to a gene: 4. Per germline, CDR1 SEHNR and CDR2 FQNEAQ (reference sequence). The CDR3 region has the DNA TGTGCCAGCAGCCCCGGGACTAGCGTCGAGCAGTACTTC. It codes for CASSPGTSVEQYF. Full variable domain (outside the CDR3, taken from reference TRBV7-9 and TRBJ2-7): DTGVSQNPRHKITKRGQNVTFRCDPISEHNRLYWYRQTLGQGPEFLTYFQNEAQLEKSRLLSDRFSAERPKGSFSTLEIQRTEQGDSAMYLCASSPGTSVEQYFGPGTRLTVT.

The chain has TRBV16 and TRBJ2-7, with D unresolved. CDR1 is KGHSY and CDR2 is FQNENV in the germline V gene. This CDR3 region has 13 residues. V was pared by 4 bases and J by 6 bases, with 13 bases between. CDR3 region: CASSPGRTSEQYF. Written as DNA, the CDR3 is TGTGCCAGCAGCCCCGGCAGGACCAGCGAGCAGTACTTC.